What follows are 8 T cell receptor beta chains derived from one specimen sequenced in a study of neoadjuvant anti-PD-1 for oral cavity cancer. This table comes from immunoSEQ multiplex PCR, and its TCRdb copy is limited to in-frame clones, with some not included. Counted here are about 12,000 clones, less than 70% occurring once; the ten biggest clones make up under 7.5%. The sample was tumor tissue, taken before nivolumab (anti-PD-1) treatment. These receptors all come from a person aged 35 to 85 with oral cavity squamous cell carcinoma. The donor label of this sample is uncertain.

The chain links TRBV7-2 to TRBJ2-1, with 9 bases identical to TRBD2. Germline-derived CDR1 and CDR2 are SGHTA and FQGNSA. The length of the CDR3 is 15 residues. Losses at the gene ends were 5 bases for V and 2 bases for J; bases not matched to a gene: 4. In DNA form, the CDR3 reads TGTGCCAGCAGCCCCAGCGGGGGGCCCTACAATGAGCAGTTCTTC. It is translated as CASSPSGGPYNEQFF.

The rearrangement links TRBV11-2 to TRBJ2-3; 11 positions agree with TRBD2. CDR1 is SGHAT, CDR2 FQNNGV, per germline. There are 17 residues in the CDR3. The ends lost 5 bases at V and 2 bases at J; junction bases unmatched: 9. Here the CDR3 DNA reads TGTGCCAGCAGCCAAATAGCGGGGGGGGGATACACAGATACGCAGTATTTT. Translated, it gives CASSQIAGGGYTDTQYF.

The V and J genes are TRBV11-2 and TRBJ1-2; perhaps TRBD1 as D (5 bases). The V and J ends lost 5 bases and 4 bases respectively, with 11 bases between them. From germline, CDR1 is SGHAT and CDR2 FQNNGV. The CDR3 is made up of 13 amino acids. The CDR3: CASSESGTYGYTF. The CDR3 nucleotides are TGTGCCAGCAGCGAATCCGGGACCTATGGCTACACCTTC.

The V and J genes are TRBV7-8 and TRBJ2-7; D may be TRBD1 (5 bases). The CDR3 has 13 residues. V lost 5 bases and J 2 bases, leaving 10 bases between the germline ends. Germline V lookup: CDR1 SGHVS, CDR2 FQNEAQ. The CDR3 here is CASSTQGPYEQYF. The CDR3 bases are TGTGCCAGCAGCACCCAGGGTCCCTACGAGCAGTACTTC.

The chain combines TRBV5-5 with TRBJ2-2; TRBD2 matches at 8 bases. The CDR3 is 16 amino acids. Per the germline V gene, CDR1 is SGHKS and CDR2 is YYEKEE (reference sequence). V trimming: 3 bases; J trimming: 5 bases; junction bases outside the gene matches: 9. CDR3 in amino acids: CASSSSPGGGTGELFF. The CDR3 bases are TGTGCCAGCAGCTCCAGCCCCGGGGGGGGGACCGGGGAGCTGTTTTTT.

This clone was seen a handful of times. The gene calls are TRBV5-1 and TRBJ2-1; D not resolved. V lost 1 base and J lost 1, with 9 bases in between. Germline CDR1 and CDR2: SGHRS and YFSETQ. The CDR3 length is 15 residues. CDR3 DNA sequence: TGCGCCAGCAGCTTGTCACTGCAATCCTACAATGAGCAGTTCTTC. Its protein product is CASSLSLQSYNEQFF. Full variable domain (outside the CDR3, taken from reference TRBV5-1 and TRBJ2-1): KAGVTQTPRYLIKTRGQQVTLSCSPISGHRSVSWYQQTPGQGLQFLFEYFSETQRNKGNFPGRFSGRQFSNSRSEMNVSTLELGDSALYLCASSLSLQSYNEQFFGPGTRLTVL.

The J gene is TRBJ1-5, the V gene TRBV19; TRBD1 matches at 8 bases. This CDR3 has 13 residues. J was trimmed by 7 bases and V by 7 bases; bases with no gene match: 6. The germline gives CDR1 LNHDA, CDR2 SQIVND (reference sequence). In DNA, the CDR3 is TGTGCCAGTAAGGACAGGGTAGGCCAGCCCCAGCATTTT. Its protein product is CASKDRVGQPQHF. Using reference TRBV19 and TRBJ1-5 for the parts outside the CDR3, the full variable domain is DGGITQSPKYLFRKEGQNVTLSCEQNLNHDAMYWYRQDPGQGLRLIYYSQIVNDFQKGDIAEGYSVSREKKESFPLTVTSAQKNPTAFYLCASKDRVGQPQHFGDGTRLSIL.

This clone was seen more than once but under ten times. The chain combines TRBV5-4 with TRBJ1-1, with a weak D call TRBD1 (6 bases). V gave up 2 bases and J gave up 6 bases, with 8 bases separating them. The length of the CDR3 is 12 residues. Looked up from germline, CDR1 is SGHNT and CDR2 is YYREEE (reference sequence). The CDR3 DNA is TGTGCCAGCAGCTTCCAGGGGTCTGAAGCTTTCTTT. This codes for CASSFQGSEAFF.